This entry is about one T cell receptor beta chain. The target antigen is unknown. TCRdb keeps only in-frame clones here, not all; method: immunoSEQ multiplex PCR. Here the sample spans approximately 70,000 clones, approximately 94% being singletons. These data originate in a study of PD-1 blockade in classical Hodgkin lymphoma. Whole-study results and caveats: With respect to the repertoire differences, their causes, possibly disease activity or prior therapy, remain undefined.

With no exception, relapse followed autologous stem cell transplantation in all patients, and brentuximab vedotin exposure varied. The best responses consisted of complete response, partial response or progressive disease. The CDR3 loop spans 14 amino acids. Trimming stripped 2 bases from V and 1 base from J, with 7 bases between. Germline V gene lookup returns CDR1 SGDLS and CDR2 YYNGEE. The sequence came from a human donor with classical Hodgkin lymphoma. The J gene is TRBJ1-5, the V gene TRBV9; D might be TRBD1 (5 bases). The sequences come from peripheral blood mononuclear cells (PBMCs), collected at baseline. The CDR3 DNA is TGTGCCAGCAGCGTGGGGGGGAGCAATCAGCCCCAGCATTTT. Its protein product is CASSVGGSNQPQHF.